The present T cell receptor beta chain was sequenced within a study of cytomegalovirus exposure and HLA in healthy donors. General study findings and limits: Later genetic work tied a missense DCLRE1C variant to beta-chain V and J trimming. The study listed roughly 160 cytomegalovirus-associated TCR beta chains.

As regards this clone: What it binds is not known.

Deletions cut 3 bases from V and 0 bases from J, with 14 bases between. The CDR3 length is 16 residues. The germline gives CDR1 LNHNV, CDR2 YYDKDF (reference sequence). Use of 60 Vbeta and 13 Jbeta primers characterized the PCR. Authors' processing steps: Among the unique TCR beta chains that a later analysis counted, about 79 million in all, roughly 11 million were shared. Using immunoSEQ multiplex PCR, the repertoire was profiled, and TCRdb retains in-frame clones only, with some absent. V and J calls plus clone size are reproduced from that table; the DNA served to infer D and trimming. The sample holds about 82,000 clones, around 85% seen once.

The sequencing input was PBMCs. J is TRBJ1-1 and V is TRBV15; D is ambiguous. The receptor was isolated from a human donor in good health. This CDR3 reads CATSRQLTALNTEAFF. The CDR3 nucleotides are TGTGCCACCAGCAGGCAGCTAACAGCACTGAACACTGAAGCTTTCTTT.